These 18 T cell receptor beta chains share one sample of origin, sequenced in a study of blood T cells in healthy people across ages. Together with a sample-barcoded 5' primer, a J-beta primer mix was included in a second PCR lasting about 7 to 11 cycles. MiXCR was run by TCRdb on the 5' RACE reads, yielding one entry per CDR3 protein. This sample carries hundreds of thousands of distinct CDR3 sequences, approximately 25% of them seen once, and the ten largest clones take approximately 10%. Separately, the same data were catalogued under a study of T cells of mothers and their children.

The specimen was blood. The receptor source for this set is a boy younger than 18 in good health.

The rearrangement joins TRBV4-1 to TRBJ1-5; D unclear. Trimming left V 4 bases short and J 4 bases short, with 14 bases between. The CDR3 totals 15 residues. Germline V CDR1 and CDR2: MGHRA, YSYEKL. CDR3 amino acids: CASSPTSAINQPQHF. DNA of the CDR3: TGCGCCAGCAGCCCCACTAGTGCGATTAATCAGCCCCAGCATTTT.

This clonotype was counted only a few times. V usage is TRBV5-1 and J usage is TRBJ1-4, with D perhaps matching TRBD1 (6 bases). Germline V gene lookup returns CDR1 SGHRS and CDR2 YFSETQ. CDR3 length: 16 residues. Trimming took off 3 bases at V and 8 bases at J, with 20 bases between the two ends. CDR3 in amino acids: CASSSNSGGGGEKLFF. In DNA, the CDR3 is TGCGCCAGCAGCTCTAATAGCGGGGGCGGCGGGGAAAAACTGTTTTTT.

The genes are TRBV6-1 and TRBJ2-5; D not resolved. CDR1 is MNHNS and CDR2 is SASEGT in the germline V gene. The CDR3 length is 12 residues. With 6 bases removed from V and 6 bases from J, the gap between germline ends came to 11 bases. CDR3 residues: CASRAPPQTQYF. The CDR3 nucleotides are TGTGCCAGCAGGGCTCCCCCTCAGACCCAGTACTTC.

This clonotype was recorded a few times. This rearrangement joins TRBV5-1 to TRBJ1-6, with D possibly matching TRBD1 (6 bases). V was clipped by 2 bases and J by 8 bases, with 17 bases between them. In germline, CDR1 is SGHRS, CDR2 YFSETQ. This CDR3 contains 16 residues. CDR3 bases: TGCGCCAGCAGCTTATCTCTTGGGGGCGTAGATTCACCCCTCCACTTT. Its protein product is CASSLSLGGVDSPLHF.

The rearrangement joins TRBV20-1 to TRBJ1-2, with 9 bases lining up with TRBD1. CDR3 length equals 14 residues. Per the germline V gene, CDR1 is DFQATT and CDR2 is SNEGSKA (reference sequence). The J segment lost 0 bases and the V segment lost 5 bases, leaving 4 bases of the junction unmatched. CDR3 protein: CSARGTGSNYGYTF. CDR3 bases: TGCAGTGCTCGAGGGACAGGGTCTAACTATGGCTACACCTTC.

A note on this clonotype: A read error may account for a junction end that differs from germline. The chain couples TRBV9 to TRBJ1-6, with no clear D. CDR1 and CDR2 from the germline V gene are SGDLS and YYNGEE. The CDR3 runs to 15 residues. The CDR3 reads CASSVSRTYNPPLHF. In DNA, the CDR3 is TGTGCCAGCAGCGTAAGCAGAACTTATAATCCACCCCTCCACTTT.

The chain uses TRBV28 and TRBJ2-3; D not resolved. The CDR3 totals 16 residues. Trimming shortened V by 5 bases and J by 1 base, and 16 bases separated the two germline ends. The germline V gene has CDR1 MDHEN and CDR2 SYDVKM. Here the CDR3 reads CASSPPWPRRTDTQYF. CDR3 nucleotide sequence: TGTGCCAGCAGTCCCCCATGGCCAAGGCGCACAGATACGCAGTATTTT.

This clonotype showed up many times. The chain couples TRBV25-1 to TRBJ2-5, with D possibly TRBD1 on 5 matching bases. This CDR3 contains 13 residues. The V gene's germline CDR1 is MGHDK and CDR2 SYGVNS. V dropped 3 bases and J dropped 2 bases, with 7 bases sitting between them. CDR3 sequence (DNA): TGTGCCAGCAGTGAGGGGCATCAAGAGACCCAGTACTTC. Amino acids: CASSEGHQETQYF.

The V and J genes are TRBV27 and TRBJ2-5; TRBD2 might be the D (7 bases). The J call could be wrong; TRBJ2-7 is a better fit for the DNA end. The V gene's germline CDR1 is MNHEY and CDR2 SMNVEV (reference sequence). This CDR3 has 15 amino acids. The CDR3 nucleotides read TGTGCCAGCAGTTTAGGTGCGGGGGCGAACTACGAGCAGTACTTC. Protein sequence: CASSLGAGANYEQYF.

The gene calls are TRBV4-1 and TRBJ2-7, with a possible D match to TRBD2 (6 bases). This CDR3 spans 17 amino acids. Per germline, CDR1 MGHRA and CDR2 YSYEKL. V lost 0 bases to trimming and J lost 2 bases, with 17 bases between them. CDR3 amino acids: CASSQDGSPGVTYEQYF. The CDR3 DNA follows: TGCGCCAGCAGCCAAGATGGTAGTCCGGGGGTCACCTACGAGCAGTACTTC.

The chain joins TRBV20-1 to TRBJ1-4; a weak D match, TRBD1 (5 bases). Germline V gives CDR1 DFQATT, CDR2 SNEGSKA (reference sequence). This CDR3 spans 15 amino acids. Trimming shortened V by 2 bases and J by 5 bases, and 15 bases separated the two germline ends. CDR3 sequence: CSARRGGVSNEKLFF. In DNA, the CDR3 is TGCAGTGCTAGAAGGGGCGGGGTATCCAATGAAAAACTGTTTTTT.

The CDR3 protein is CASSDRGLETQYF. In DNA, the CDR3 is TGTGCCAGCAGTGACCGGGGATTGGAGACCCAGTACTTC. This chain joins TRBV25-1 and TRBJ2-5, with a tentative D call TRBD2 (5 bases). This CDR3 contains 13 residues. Germline V gene lookup returns CDR1 MGHDK and CDR2 SYGVNS. Between the trimmed V and J ends, which lost 3 bases and 5 bases, there was a span of 10 bases.

This clonotype was detected only a few times. V usage is TRBV6-2 or TRBV6-3 and J usage is TRBJ2-2, with D possibly matching TRBD1 (5 bases). Germline loops: CDR1 MNHEY, CDR2 SVGEGT. The CDR3 contains 15 residues. V lost 3 bases, J lost 3 bases, and 11 bases lay in between. CDR3 bases: TGTGCCAGCAGTTATAAGGGGCGTTACACCGGGGAGCTGTTTTTT. Translation: CASSYKGRYTGELFF.

This clonotype was observed many times. V usage is TRBV14 and J usage is TRBJ2-7, with D tentatively TRBD2 (6 bases). This CDR3 region has 16 residues. The V and J ends lost 4 bases and 0 bases respectively, with 16 bases between them. Germline V lookup: CDR1 SGHDN, CDR2 FVKESK. CDR3 coding DNA: TGTGCCAGCAGCCGCATGTCTAGCGTCGGCTCCTACGAGCAGTACTTC. This translates into CASSRMSSVGSYEQYF.

This clonotype was observed a few times. The CDR3 DNA sequence: TGCGCCAGCAGCCAAGATCCCGACAGGGGGCAATCCTACGAGCAGTACTTC. It codes for CASSQDPDRGQSYEQYF. The V call is TRBV4-3, the J call TRBJ2-7; TRBD1 aligns across 10 bases. CDR1 and CDR2 (germline): LGHNA, YSLEER. CDR3 size: 17 residues. Germline trimming cut 0 bases from V and 1 base from J; bases unmatched to any gene: 6.

This CDR3 is CSGATGMDGYTF. CDR3 bases: TGCAGCGGGGCGACAGGGATGGATGGCTACACCTTC. The V call is TRBV29-1, the J call TRBJ1-2; 7 nucleotides align to TRBD1. Germline V gene sequence: CDR1 SQVTM, CDR2 ANQGSEA. The CDR3 contains 12 residues. Trimming took 7 bases from V and 6 from J; bases not matched to a gene: 8.

This chain connects TRBV6-5 to TRBJ2-6, with 8 bases aligning to TRBD1. Germline V gives CDR1 MNHEY, CDR2 SVGAGI. The CDR3 is 20 residues long. V trimming: 2 bases; J trimming: 2 bases; junction bases outside the gene matches: 14. The CDR3: CASSYASMVQGAAGANVLTF. CDR3 nucleotides: TGTGCCAGCAGTTACGCCTCTATGGTCCAGGGGGCGGCTGGGGCCAACGTCCTGACTTTC.

The J gene is TRBJ1-3, the V gene TRBV5-1; D not resolved. The germline V gene encodes CDR1 SGHRS and CDR2 YFSETQ. The CDR3 runs 15 residues. V was clipped by 7 bases and J by 2 bases, with 16 bases between them. For the CDR3, the DNA is TGCGCCAGCTCGGTTCTCGGTGACCCTGGAAACACCATATATTTT. It codes for CASSVLGDPGNTIYF.